The 8 T cell receptor beta chains below all came from one sample that was sequenced in a study of blood T cell repertoires in COVID-19. Sequencing was performed with immunoSEQ multiplex PCR; in TCRdb, only in-frame clones are kept and a portion is missing. In the table there are around 180,000 clones, roughly 86% of which are singletons. Input material: PBMCs or T cells enriched from blood (not recorded which). The receptors were sampled from a woman in her twenties or thirties who had recovered from COVID-19.

This rearrangement joins TRBV28 to TRBJ1-1; TRBD1 matches at 8 bases. Trimming removed 7 bases from V and 2 bases from J; junction bases left unmatched: 6. This CDR3 is 14 amino acids long. The V gene's germline CDR1 is MDHEN and CDR2 SYDVKM. CDR3: CASKIDRGNTEAFF. The CDR3 DNA is TGTGCCAGCAAAATCGACAGGGGCAACACTGAAGCTTTCTTT.

The gene calls are TRBV4-2 and TRBJ2-1, with 7 bases lining up with TRBD1. V was clipped by 1 base and J by 10 bases; unmatched bases: 13. Germline CDR1 reads LGHNA; CDR2 reads YNFKEQ. The CDR3 has 16 amino acids. The CDR3 spells CASSQVSRDSSWEQFF. CDR3 sequence (DNA): TGTGCCAGCAGCCAAGTGTCGAGGGACAGCAGCTGGGAGCAGTTCTTC.

The chain recombines TRBV28 with TRBJ1-2, with TRBD1 matching 7 bases. J gave up 4 bases and V 6 bases, and 14 bases lay outside the gene matches. The CDR3 is 16 amino acids. Per germline, CDR1 MDHEN and CDR2 SYDVKM. CDR3 nucleotide sequence: TGTGCCAGCAGGGGGTGGAGAGGGGGCCTCCTCTATGGCTACACCTTC. Protein sequence: CASRGWRGGLLYGYTF.

This clone was counted once. The chain joins TRBV2 to TRBJ1-2, with D possibly being TRBD1 (6 bases). V was cut by 1 base and J by 6 bases, with 12 bases left in between. Germline-derived CDR1 and CDR2 are SNHLY and FYNNEI. This CDR3 has 14 amino acids. The CDR3 sequence is CASSEDRAPNGYTF. The CDR3 DNA sequence: TGTGCCAGCAGTGAAGACAGGGCCCCAAATGGCTACACCTTC.

This clone was seen a few times. The chain links TRBV7-9 to TRBJ2-7, with 8 bases identical to TRBD2. Germline V CDR1 and CDR2: SEHNR, FQNEAQ (reference sequence). The CDR3 runs 13 residues. V lost 3 bases, J lost 3 bases, and 1 base stayed unmatched. For the CDR3, the DNA is TGTGCCAGCAGCTTGAGCGGGGGCTACGAGCAGTACTTC. Protein: CASSLSGGYEQYF.

This chain links TRBV2 with TRBJ1-6; 7 nucleotides match TRBD1. With 6 bases clipped from V and 0 bases from J, the junction kept 8 bases outside the gene matches. Germline assignment: CDR1 SNHLY and CDR2 FYNNEI. The CDR3 runs 17 residues. The CDR3 sequence: CASREDRPSSYNSPLHF. The CDR3 bases are TGTGCCAGCAGAGAGGACAGGCCAAGCTCCTATAATTCACCCCTCCACTTT.

This chain joins TRBV6-1 and TRBJ2-5; possibly TRBD1 for D (5 bases). Germline V gene sequence: CDR1 MNHNS, CDR2 SASEGT. This CDR3 has 16 amino acids. V lost 2 bases and J 5 bases, leaving 18 bases between the germline ends. The CDR3 is CASSENDWAGSETQYF. CDR3 DNA: TGTGCCAGCAGTGAAAACGATTGGGCAGGGTCGGAGACCCAGTACTTC.

This clone was seen just once. The chain uses TRBV19 and TRBJ2-1, with TRBD2 matching over 15 bases. This CDR3 comprises 18 residues. Germline CDR1 is LNHDA and CDR2 is SQIVND (reference sequence). J was trimmed by 7 bases and V by 4 bases; bases with no gene match: 11. The CDR3 reads CASSTRTGTSGRRNEQFF. CDR3 bases: TGTGCCAGTAGTACACGAACCGGGACTAGCGGGAGGAGAAATGAGCAGTTCTTC.